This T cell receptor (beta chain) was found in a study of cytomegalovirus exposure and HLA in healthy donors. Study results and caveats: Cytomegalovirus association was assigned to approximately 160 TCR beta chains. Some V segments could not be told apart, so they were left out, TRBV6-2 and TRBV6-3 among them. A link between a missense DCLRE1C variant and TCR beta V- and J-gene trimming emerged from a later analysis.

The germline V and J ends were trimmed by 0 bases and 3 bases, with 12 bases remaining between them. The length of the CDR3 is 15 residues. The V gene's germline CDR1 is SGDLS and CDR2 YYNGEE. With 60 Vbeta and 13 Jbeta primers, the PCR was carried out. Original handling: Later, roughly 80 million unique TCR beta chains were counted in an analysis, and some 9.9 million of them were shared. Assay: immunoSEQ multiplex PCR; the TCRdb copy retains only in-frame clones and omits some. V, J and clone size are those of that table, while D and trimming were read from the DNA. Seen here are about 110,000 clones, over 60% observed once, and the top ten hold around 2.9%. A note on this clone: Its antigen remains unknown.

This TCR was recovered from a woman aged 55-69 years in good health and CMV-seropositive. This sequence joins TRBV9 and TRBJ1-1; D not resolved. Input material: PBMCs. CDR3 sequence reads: CASSVVGPRDTEAFF. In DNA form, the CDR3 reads TGTGCCAGCAGCGTAGTCGGACCGAGGGACACTGAAGCTTTCTTT.